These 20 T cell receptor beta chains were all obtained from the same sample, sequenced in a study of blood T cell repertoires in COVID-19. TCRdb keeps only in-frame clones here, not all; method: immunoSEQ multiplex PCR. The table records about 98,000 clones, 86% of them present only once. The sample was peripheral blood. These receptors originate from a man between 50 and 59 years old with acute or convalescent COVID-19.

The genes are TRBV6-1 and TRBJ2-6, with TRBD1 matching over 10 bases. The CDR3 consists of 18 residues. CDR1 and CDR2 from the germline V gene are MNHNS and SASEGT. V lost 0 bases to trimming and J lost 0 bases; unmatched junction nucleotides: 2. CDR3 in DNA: TGTGCCAGCAGTGAAGCTGGGACAGGGGTCTCTGGGGCCAACGTCCTGACTTTC. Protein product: CASSEAGTGVSGANVLTF.

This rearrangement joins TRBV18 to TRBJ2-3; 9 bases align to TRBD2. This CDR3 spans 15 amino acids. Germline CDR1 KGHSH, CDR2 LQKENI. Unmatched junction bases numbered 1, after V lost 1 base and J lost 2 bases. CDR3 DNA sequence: TGTGCCAGCTCACCACTAGCGGGGGCCACAGATACGCAGTATTTT. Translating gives CASSPLAGATDTQYF.

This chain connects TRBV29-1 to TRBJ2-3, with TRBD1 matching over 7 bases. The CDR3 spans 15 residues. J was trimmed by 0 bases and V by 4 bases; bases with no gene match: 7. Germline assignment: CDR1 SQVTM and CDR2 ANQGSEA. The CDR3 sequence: CSVALTGPSTDTQYF. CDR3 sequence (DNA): TGCAGCGTTGCCCTGACAGGGCCTAGCACAGATACGCAGTATTTT.

The CDR3 sequence: CASRRSGGGGYTF. DNA for the CDR3: TGTGCCAGCAGAAGATCAGGGGGCGGTGGCTACACCTTC. This sequence joins TRBV9 and TRBJ1-2; 8 positions match TRBD1. The V segment lost 5 bases and the J segment 7 bases; nucleotides outside the gene matches: 7. Per germline, CDR1 SGDLS and CDR2 YYNGEE. This CDR3 region has 13 residues. Variable domain in full (rest from reference TRBV9 and TRBJ1-2): DSGVTQTPKHLITATGQRVTLRCSPRSGDLSVYWYQQSLDQGLQFLIQYYNGEERAKGNILERFSAQQFPDLHSELNLSSLELGDSALYFCASRRSGGGGYTFGSGTRLTVV.

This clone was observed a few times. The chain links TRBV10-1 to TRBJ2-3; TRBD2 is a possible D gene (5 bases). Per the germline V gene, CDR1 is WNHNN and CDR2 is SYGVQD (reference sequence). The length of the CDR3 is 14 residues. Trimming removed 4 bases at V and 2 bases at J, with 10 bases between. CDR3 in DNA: TGCGCCAGCAGTGTAGCGACCCTCACAGATACGCAGTATTTT. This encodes CASSVATLTDTQYF.

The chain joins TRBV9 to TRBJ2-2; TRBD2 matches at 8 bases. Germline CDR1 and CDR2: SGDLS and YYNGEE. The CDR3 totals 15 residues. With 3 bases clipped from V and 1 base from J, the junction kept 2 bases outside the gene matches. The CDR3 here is CASSGTSGNTGELFF. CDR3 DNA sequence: TGTGCCAGCAGCGGCACTAGCGGGAACACCGGGGAGCTGTTTTTT.

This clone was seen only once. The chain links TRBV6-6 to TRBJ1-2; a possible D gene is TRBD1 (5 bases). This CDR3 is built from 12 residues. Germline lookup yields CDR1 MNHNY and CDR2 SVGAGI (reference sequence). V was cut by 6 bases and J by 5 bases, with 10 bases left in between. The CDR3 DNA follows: TGTGCCAGCAGCCGAGACAGATATGGCTACACCTTC. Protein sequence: CASSRDRYGYTF.

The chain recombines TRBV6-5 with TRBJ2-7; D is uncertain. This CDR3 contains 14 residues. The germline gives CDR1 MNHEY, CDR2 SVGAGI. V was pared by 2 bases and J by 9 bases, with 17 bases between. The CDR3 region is CASSYRDPALGQYF. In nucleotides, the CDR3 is TGTGCCAGCAGTTACCGTGACCCCGCTCTAGGGCAGTACTTC.

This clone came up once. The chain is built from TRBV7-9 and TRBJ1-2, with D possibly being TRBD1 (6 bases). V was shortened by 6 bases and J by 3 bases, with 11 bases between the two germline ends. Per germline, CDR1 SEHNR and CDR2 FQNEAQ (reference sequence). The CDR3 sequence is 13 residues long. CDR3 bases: TGTGCCAGCAGGCCGGGACACGACTATGGCTACACCTTC. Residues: CASRPGHDYGYTF.

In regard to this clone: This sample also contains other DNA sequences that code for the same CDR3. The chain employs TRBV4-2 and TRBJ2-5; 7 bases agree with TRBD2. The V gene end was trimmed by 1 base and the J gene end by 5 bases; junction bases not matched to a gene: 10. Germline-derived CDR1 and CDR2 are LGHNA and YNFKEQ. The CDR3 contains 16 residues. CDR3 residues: CASSQVSSGTGETQYF. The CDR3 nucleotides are TGTGCCAGCAGCCAAGTTTCGAGCGGGACGGGGGAGACCCAGTACTTC.

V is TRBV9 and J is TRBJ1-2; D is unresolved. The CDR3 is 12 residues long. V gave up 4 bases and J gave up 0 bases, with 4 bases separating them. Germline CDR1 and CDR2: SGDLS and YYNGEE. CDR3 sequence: CASSLSNYGYTF. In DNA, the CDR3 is TGTGCCAGCAGCCTTTCTAACTATGGCTACACCTTC.

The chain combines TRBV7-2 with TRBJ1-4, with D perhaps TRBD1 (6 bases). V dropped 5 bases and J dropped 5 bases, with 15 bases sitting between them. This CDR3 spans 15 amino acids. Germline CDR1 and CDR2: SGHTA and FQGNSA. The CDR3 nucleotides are TGTGCCAGCAGCCCCCAACAGGGCGCGAATGAAAAACTGTTTTTT. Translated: CASSPQQGANEKLFF. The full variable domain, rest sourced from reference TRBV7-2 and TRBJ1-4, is GAGVSQSPSNKVTEKGKDVELRCDPISGHTALYWYRQSLGQGLEFLIYFQGNSAPDKSGLPSDRFSAERTGGSVSTLTIQRTQQEDSAVYLCASSPQQGANEKLFFGSGTQLSVL.

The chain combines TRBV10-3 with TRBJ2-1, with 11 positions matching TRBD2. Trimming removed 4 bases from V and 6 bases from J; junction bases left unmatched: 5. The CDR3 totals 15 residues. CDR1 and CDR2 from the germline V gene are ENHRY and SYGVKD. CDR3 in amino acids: CAISAGSGRANEQFF. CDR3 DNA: TGTGCCATCAGTGCGGGTAGCGGGAGGGCCAATGAGCAGTTCTTC.

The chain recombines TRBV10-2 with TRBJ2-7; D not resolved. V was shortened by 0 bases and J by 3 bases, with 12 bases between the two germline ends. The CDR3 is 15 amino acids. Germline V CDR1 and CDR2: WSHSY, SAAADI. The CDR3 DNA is TGCGCCAGCAGTGAGTCGAGTCAGGCCAACTACGAGCAGTACTTC. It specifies CASSESSQANYEQYF.

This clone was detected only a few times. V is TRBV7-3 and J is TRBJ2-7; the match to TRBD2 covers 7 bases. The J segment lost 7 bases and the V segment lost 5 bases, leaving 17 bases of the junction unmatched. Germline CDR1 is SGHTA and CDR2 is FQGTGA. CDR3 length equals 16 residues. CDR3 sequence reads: CASSALGGSKVDEQYF. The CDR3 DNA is TGTGCCAGCAGCGCCTTGGGCGGGAGTAAGGTGGATGAGCAGTACTTC. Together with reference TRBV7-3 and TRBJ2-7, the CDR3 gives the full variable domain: GAGVSQTPSNKVTEKGKYVELRCDPISGHTALYWYRQSLGQGPEFLIYFQGTGAADDSGLPNDRFFAVRPEGSVSTLKIQRTERGDSAVYLCASSALGGSKVDEQYFGPGTRLTVT.

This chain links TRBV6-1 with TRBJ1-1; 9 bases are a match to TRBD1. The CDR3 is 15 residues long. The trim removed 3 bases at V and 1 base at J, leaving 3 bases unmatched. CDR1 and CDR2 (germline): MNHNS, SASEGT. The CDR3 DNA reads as TGTGCCAGCAGTGAGGGACAGGGCGGGAACACTGAAGCTTTCTTT. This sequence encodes CASSEGQGGNTEAFF.

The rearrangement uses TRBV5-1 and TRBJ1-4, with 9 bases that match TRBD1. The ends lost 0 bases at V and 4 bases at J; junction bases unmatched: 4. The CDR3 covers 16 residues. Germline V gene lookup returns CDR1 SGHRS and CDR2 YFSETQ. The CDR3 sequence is CASSLGDRAVNEKLFF. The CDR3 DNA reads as TGCGCCAGCAGCTTGGGGGACAGGGCCGTTAATGAAAAACTGTTTTTT.

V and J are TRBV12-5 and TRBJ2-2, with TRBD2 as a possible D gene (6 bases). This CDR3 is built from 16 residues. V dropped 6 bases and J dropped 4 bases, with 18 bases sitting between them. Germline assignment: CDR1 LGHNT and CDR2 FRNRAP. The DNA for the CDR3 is TGTGCTAGTGGGACCGTTCCGGGACTGAGCACCGGGGAGCTGTTTTTT. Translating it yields CASGTVPGLSTGELFF.

Here the CDR3 reads CASSYLGQGAITEAFF. In nucleotides, the CDR3 is TGTGCCAGCAGTTACCTTGGACAGGGGGCTATAACTGAAGCTTTCTTT. The chain is built from TRBV6-5 and TRBJ1-1; 11 bases align to TRBD1. This CDR3 region has 16 residues. With 2 bases clipped from V and 5 bases from J, the junction kept 7 bases outside the gene matches. The V gene's germline CDR1 is MNHEY and CDR2 SVGAGI.

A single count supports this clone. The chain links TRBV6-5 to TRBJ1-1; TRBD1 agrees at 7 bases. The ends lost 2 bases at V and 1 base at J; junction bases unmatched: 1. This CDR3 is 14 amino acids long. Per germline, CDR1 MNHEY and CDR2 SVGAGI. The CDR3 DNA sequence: TGTGCCAGCAGTTACCGACAGGGGAACACTGAAGCTTTCTTT. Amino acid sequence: CASSYRQGNTEAFF.